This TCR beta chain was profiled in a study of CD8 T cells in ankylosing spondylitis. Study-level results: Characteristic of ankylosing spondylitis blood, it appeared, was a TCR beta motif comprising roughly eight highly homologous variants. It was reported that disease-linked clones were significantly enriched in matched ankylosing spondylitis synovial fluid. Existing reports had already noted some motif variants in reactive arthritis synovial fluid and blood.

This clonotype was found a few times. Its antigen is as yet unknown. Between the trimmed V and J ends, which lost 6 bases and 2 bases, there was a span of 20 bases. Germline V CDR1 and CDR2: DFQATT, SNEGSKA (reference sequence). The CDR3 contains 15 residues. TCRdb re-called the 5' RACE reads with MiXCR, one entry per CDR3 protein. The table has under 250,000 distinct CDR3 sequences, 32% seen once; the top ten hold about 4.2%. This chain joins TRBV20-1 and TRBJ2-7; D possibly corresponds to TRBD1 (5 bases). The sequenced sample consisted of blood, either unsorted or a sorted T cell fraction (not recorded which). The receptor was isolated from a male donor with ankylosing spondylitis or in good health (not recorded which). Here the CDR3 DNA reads TGCAGTGCCGCCTCCACGGACATGAAAACCTACGAGCAGTACTTC. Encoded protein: CSAASTDMKTYEQYF.